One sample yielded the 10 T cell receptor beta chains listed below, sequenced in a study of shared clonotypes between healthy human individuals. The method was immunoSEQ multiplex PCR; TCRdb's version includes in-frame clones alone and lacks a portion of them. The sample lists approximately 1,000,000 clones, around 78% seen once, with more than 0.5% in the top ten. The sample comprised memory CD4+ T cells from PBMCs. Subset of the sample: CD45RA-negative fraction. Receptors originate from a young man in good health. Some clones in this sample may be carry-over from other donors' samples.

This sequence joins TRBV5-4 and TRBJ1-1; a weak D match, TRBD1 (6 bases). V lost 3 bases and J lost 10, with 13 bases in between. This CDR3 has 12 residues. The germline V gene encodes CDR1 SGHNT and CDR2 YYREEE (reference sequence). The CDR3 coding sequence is TGTGCCAGCAGCTCAACAGGGCTGGGAGCTTTCTTT. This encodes CASSSTGLGAFF. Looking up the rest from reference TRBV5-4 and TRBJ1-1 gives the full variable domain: ETGVTQSPTHLIKTRGQQVTLRCSSQSGHNTVSWYQQALGQGPQFIFQYYREEENGRGNFPPRFSGLQFPNYSSELNVNALELDDSALYLCASSSTGLGAFFGQGTRLTVV.

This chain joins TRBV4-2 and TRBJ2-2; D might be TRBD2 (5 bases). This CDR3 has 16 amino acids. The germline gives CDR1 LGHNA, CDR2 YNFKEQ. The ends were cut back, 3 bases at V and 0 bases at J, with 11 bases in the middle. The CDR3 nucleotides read TGTGCCAGCAGCCACGTGAGCGGAGCGAACACCGGGGAGCTGTTTTTT. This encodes CASSHVSGANTGELFF.

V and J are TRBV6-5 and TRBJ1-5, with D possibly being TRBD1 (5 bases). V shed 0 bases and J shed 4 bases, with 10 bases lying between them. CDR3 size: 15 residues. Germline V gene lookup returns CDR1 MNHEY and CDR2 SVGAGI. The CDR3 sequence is CASSYSMGGNQPQHF. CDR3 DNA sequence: TGTGCCAGCAGTTACTCGATGGGGGGGAATCAGCCCCAGCATTTT.

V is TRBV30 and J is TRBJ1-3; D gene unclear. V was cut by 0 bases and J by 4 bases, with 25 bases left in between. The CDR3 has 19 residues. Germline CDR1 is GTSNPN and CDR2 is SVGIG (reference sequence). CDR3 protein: CAWSVGLDLPFSGGNTIYF. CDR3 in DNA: TGTGCCTGGAGTGTAGGACTGGACCTCCCCTTCTCGGGCGGAAACACCATATATTTT.

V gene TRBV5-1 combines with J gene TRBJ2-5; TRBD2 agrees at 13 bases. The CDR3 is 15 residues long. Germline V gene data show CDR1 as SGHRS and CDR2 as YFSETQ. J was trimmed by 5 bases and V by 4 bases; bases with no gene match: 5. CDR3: CASSGLAGVGETQYF. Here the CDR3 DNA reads TGCGCCAGCAGCGGACTAGCGGGAGTGGGTGAGACCCAGTACTTC.

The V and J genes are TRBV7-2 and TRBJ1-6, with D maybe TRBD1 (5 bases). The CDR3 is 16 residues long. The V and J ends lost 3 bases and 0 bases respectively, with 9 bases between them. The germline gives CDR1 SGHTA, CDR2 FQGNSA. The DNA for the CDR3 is TGTGCCAGCAGCTTGGGACTCAGCTCCTATAATTCACCCCTCCACTTT. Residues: CASSLGLSSYNSPLHF. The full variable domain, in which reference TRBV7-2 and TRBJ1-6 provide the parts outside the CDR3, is GAGVSQSPSNKVTEKGKDVELRCDPISGHTALYWYRQSLGQGLEFLIYFQGNSAPDKSGLPSDRFSAERTGGSVSTLTIQRTQQEDSAVYLCASSLGLSSYNSPLHFGNGTRLTVT.

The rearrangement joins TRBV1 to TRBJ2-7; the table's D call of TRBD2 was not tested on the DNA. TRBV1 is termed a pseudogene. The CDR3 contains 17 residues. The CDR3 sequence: CTSSQEYGGRAWDEQYF. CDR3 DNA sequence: TGCACCAGCAGCCAAGAATATGGCGGGAGGGCCTGGGATGAGCAGTACTTC.

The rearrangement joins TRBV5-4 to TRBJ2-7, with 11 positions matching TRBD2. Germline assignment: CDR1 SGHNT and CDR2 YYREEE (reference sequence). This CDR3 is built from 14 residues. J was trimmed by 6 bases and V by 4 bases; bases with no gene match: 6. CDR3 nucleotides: TGTGCCAGCAGCCCTAGCGGGAGGACTCGCGAGCAGTACTTC. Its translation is CASSPSGRTREQYF.

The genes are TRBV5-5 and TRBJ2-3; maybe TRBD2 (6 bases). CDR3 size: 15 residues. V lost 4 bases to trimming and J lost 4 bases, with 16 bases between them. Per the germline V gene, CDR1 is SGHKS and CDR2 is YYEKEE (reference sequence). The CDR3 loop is CASSLRTSRADTQYF. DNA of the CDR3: TGTGCCAGCAGCCTAAGAACTAGCCGGGCAGATACGCAGTATTTT.

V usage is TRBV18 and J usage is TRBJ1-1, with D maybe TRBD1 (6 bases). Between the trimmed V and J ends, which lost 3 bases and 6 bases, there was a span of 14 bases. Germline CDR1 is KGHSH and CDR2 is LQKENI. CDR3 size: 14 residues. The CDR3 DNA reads TGTGCCAGCTCACCCCGAGGGGGGTTCCCTGAAGCTTTCTTT. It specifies CASSPRGGFPEAFF. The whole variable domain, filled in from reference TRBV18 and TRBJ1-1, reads NAGVMQNPRHLVRRRGQEARLRCSPMKGHSHVYWYRQLPEEGLKFMVYLQKENIIDESGMPKERFSAEFPKEGPSILRIQQVVRGDSAAYFCASSPRGGFPEAFFGQGTRLTVV.